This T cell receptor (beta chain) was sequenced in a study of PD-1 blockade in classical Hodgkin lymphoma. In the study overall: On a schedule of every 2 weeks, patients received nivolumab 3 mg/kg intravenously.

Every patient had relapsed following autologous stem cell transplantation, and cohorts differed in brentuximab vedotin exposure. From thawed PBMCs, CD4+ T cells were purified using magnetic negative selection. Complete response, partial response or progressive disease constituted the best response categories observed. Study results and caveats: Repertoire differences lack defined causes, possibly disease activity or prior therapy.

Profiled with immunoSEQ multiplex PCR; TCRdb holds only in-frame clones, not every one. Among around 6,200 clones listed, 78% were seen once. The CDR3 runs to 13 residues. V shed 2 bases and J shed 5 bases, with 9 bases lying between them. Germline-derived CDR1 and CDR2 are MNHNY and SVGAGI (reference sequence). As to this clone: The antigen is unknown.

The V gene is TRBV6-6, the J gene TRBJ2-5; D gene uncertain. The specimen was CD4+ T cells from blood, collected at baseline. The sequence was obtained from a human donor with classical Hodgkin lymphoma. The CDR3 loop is CASSYHTQETQYF. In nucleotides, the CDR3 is TGTGCCAGCAGTTACCACACTCAGGAGACCCAGTACTTC.